Below are 19 T cell receptor beta chains sequenced from a single sample in a study of patients and donors after allogeneic stem cell transplantation. TCRdb fed the RT-PCR reads into MiXCR, producing one record per CDR3 protein. The sample comprises about 160,000 distinct CDR3 sequences, about a quarter of which are singletons, and roughly 26% rests with the top ten. Sequencing input: blood, either unsorted or a sorted T cell fraction (not recorded which). These receptors all come from a human donor who was either an allogeneic HSCT recipient or a stem cell or donor lymphocyte infusion donor (not recorded which). It is not recorded whose cells these are; they may come from a transplant donor.

The CDR3 protein is CAISESGKGADSPLHF. CDR3 in DNA: TGTGCCATCAGTGAGTCAGGAAAGGGGGCCGATTCACCCCTCCACTTT. The V and J genes are TRBV10-3 and TRBJ1-6; 7 bases fit TRBD1. Unmatched junction bases numbered 7, after V lost 0 bases and J lost 8 bases. Germline CDR1 is ENHRY and CDR2 is SYGVKD. This CDR3 is 16 amino acids long.

This clonotype was recorded a few times. The chain joins TRBV12-3 or TRBV12-4 to TRBJ2-7, with D possibly matching TRBD2 (6 bases). This CDR3 has 13 residues. Trimming removed 3 bases at V and 5 bases at J, with 11 bases between. CDR3 DNA: TGTGCCAGCAGTTTCGCTAGCGACGACGAGCAGTACTTC. It codes for CASSFASDDEQYF.

This chain links TRBV20-1 with TRBJ1-1; no firm D call. V dropped 1 base and J dropped 1 base, with 7 bases sitting between them. The CDR3 runs 13 residues. The germline V gene encodes CDR1 DFQATT and CDR2 SNEGSKA (reference sequence). The CDR3, as DNA: TGCAGTGCTAGAGCCAGTAAGAACACTGAAGCTTTCTTT. As protein: CSARASKNTEAFF.

The chain is built from TRBV6-5 and TRBJ2-1; 9 bases map to TRBD2. There are 14 residues in the CDR3. The V segment lost 7 bases and the J segment 7 bases; nucleotides outside the gene matches: 8. Germline V gene lookup returns CDR1 MNHEY and CDR2 SVGAGI. DNA for the CDR3: TGTGCCAGCACCAGGCGGGGGGGCGAGAATGAGCAGTTCTTC. Residues: CASTRRGGENEQFF.

The gene calls are TRBV20-1 and TRBJ1-5; no clear D. The CDR3 is 14 residues long. CDR1 is DFQATT, CDR2 SNEGSKA, per germline (reference sequence). V lost 5 bases to trimming and J lost 2 bases, with 13 bases between them. The CDR3 reads CSAPEVSGNQPQHF. The CDR3 DNA sequence: TGCAGTGCTCCCGAAGTTTCAGGCAATCAGCCCCAGCATTTT.

This chain joins TRBV5-5 and TRBJ2-5; weak D call: TRBD1 (5 bases). This CDR3 contains 14 residues. Trimming removed 2 bases from V and 4 bases from J, with 12 bases in between. Germline CDR1 SGHKS, CDR2 YYEKEE (reference sequence). CDR3 nucleotide sequence: TGTGCCAGCAGCTTCCAGGGTGGCGGAGAGACCCAGTACTTC. Protein sequence: CASSFQGGGETQYF.

V gene TRBV5-1 combines with J gene TRBJ2-1; maybe TRBD1 (6 bases). Per germline, CDR1 SGHRS and CDR2 YFSETQ. CDR3 size: 13 residues. V was shortened by 4 bases and J by 10 bases, with 15 bases between the two germline ends. The CDR3 DNA follows: TGCGCCAGCAGCAACGAGGACAGTCTGGAGCAGTTCTTC. Amino acid sequence: CASSNEDSLEQFF.

This clonotype was seen at least ten times. The chain couples TRBV12-3 or TRBV12-4 to TRBJ1-1; the D gene is possibly TRBD1 (6 bases). The CDR3 consists of 13 residues. V lost 3 bases and J lost 6, with 11 bases in between. Here the CDR3 reads CASSFAGGPEAFF. The CDR3 DNA is TGTGCCAGCAGTTTCGCGGGGGGCCCTGAAGCTTTCTTT.

The CDR3 loop is CASRHDRDSYTGELFF. The CDR3 nucleotides are TGTGCCAGCAGACACGATAGGGACAGTTACACCGGGGAGCTGTTTTTT. This sequence joins TRBV12-3 or TRBV12-4 and TRBJ2-2; 7 bases fit TRBD1. The trim removed 6 bases at V and 3 bases at J, leaving 10 bases unmatched. The length of the CDR3 is 16 residues.

There are a few counts of this clonotype. V usage is TRBV6-2 or TRBV6-3 and J usage is TRBJ1-2; TRBD1 agrees at 7 bases. Per germline, CDR1 MNHEY and CDR2 SVGEGT. The CDR3 has 16 amino acids. Losses at the gene ends were 7 bases for V and 7 bases for J; bases not matched to a gene: 18. CDR3 protein: CASNHLSTGTTFGYTF. The CDR3 region has the DNA TGTGCCAGCAACCACTTATCGACAGGGACCACTTTTGGCTACACCTTC.

With regard to this clonotype: A read error may produce the germline difference seen at one junction end. CDR3 loop: CVSTWRYSSTEAFF. The CDR3 DNA reads TGTGTCAGCACCTGGCGGTATTCGTCCACTGAAGCTTTCTTT. This chain joins TRBV6-2 or TRBV6-3 and TRBJ1-1; D not resolved. The CDR3 loop spans 14 amino acids. Germline-derived CDR1 and CDR2 are MNHEY and SVGEGT.

The chain recombines TRBV25-1 with TRBJ2-7; TRBD2 matches 8 bases. In germline, CDR1 is MGHDK, CDR2 SYGVNS. V shed 1 base, J shed 4 bases, and the junction held 9 bases outside the gene matches. The CDR3 has 16 amino acids. CDR3 nucleotides: TGTGCCAGCAGTGAATCGGGGGGGCGCGGGAGTTACGAGCAGTACTTC. It is translated as CASSESGGRGSYEQYF.

This clonotype turned up a few times. The chain employs TRBV12-3 or TRBV12-4 and TRBJ1-5; 9 bases map to TRBD1. The CDR3 is made up of 13 amino acids. V shed 6 bases, J shed 10 bases, and the junction held 7 bases outside the gene matches. CDR3 residues: CASRGQGGSPQHF. For the CDR3, the DNA is TGTGCCAGCAGGGGACAGGGTGGGTCCCCCCAGCATTTT.

The chain links TRBV6-2 or TRBV6-3 to TRBJ2-2, with 11 bases lining up with TRBD2. This CDR3 contains 17 residues. V gave up 6 bases and J gave up 3 bases; unmatched junction bases: 9. Germline lookup yields CDR1 MNHEY and CDR2 SVGEGT. CDR3 sequence reads: CASSLTSGRSYTGELFF. Written as DNA, the CDR3 is TGTGCCAGCAGCCTCACTAGCGGGAGAAGCTACACCGGGGAGCTGTTTTTT.

This clonotype has a handful of counts. The chain joins TRBV29-1 to TRBJ1-5; D not resolved. Germline CDR1 and CDR2: SQVTM and ANQGSEA. CDR3 size: 12 residues. With 4 bases removed from V and 4 bases from J, the gap between germline ends came to 8 bases. The CDR3 coding sequence is TGCAGCGTTGCCAACATAAATCAGCCCCAGCATTTT. The encoded protein is CSVANINQPQHF. Based on the CDR3 plus reference TRBV29-1 and TRBJ1-5, the full variable domain is SAVISQKPSRDICQRGTSLTIQCQVDSQVTMMFWYRQQPGQSLTLIATANQGSEATYESGFVIDKFPISRPNLTFSTLTVSNMSPEDSSIYLCSVANINQPQHFGDGTRLSIL.

The V and J genes are TRBV3-1 and TRBJ2-4; D call uncertain. Between the trimmed V and J ends, which lost 2 bases and 2 bases, there was a span of 13 bases. Germline values: CDR1 LGHDT, CDR2 YNNKEL (reference sequence). The CDR3 spans 16 residues. Here the CDR3 DNA reads TGTGCCAGCAGCCAACGGCCAGAACCGACCAAAAACATTCAGTACTTC. Translation gives CASSQRPEPTKNIQYF. Drawing the rest from reference TRBV3-1 and TRBJ2-4, the complete variable domain is DTAVSQTPKYLVTQMGNDKSIKCEQNLGHDTMYWYKQDSKKFLKIMFSYNNKELIINETVPNRFSPKSPDKAHLNLHINSLELGDSAVYFCASSQRPEPTKNIQYFGAGTRLSVL.

The rearrangement joins TRBV5-1 to TRBJ2-4; the match to TRBD1 covers 9 bases. The CDR3 loop spans 17 amino acids. Looked up from germline, CDR1 is SGHRS and CDR2 is YFSETQ. V trimming: 8 bases; J trimming: 0 bases; junction bases outside the gene matches: 12. CDR3 sequence (DNA): TGCGCCAGGCCACAGGGGGCCGGCAGGAAAGCCAAAAACATTCAGTACTTC. It is translated as CARPQGAGRKAKNIQYF.

The chain joins TRBV11-1 to TRBJ1-6; maybe TRBD1 (5 bases). The CDR3 has 16 residues. V was trimmed by 5 bases and J by 0 bases, leaving 11 bases between them. From germline, CDR1 is SGHAT and CDR2 FQDESV (reference sequence). CDR3 loop: CASSRGESSYNSPLHF. The CDR3, as DNA: TGTGCCAGCAGCCGGGGGGAGAGCTCCTATAATTCACCCCTCCACTTT.

This clonotype has just a few counts. J is TRBJ1-3 and V is TRBV15, with TRBD1 as a possible D gene (5 bases). The CDR3 is 15 amino acids. V gave up 6 bases and J gave up 4 bases, with 16 bases separating them. Germline-derived CDR1 and CDR2 are LNHNV and YYDKDF (reference sequence). This chain's CDR3 is CATRSRGGEGNTIYF. CDR3 bases: TGTGCCACCAGAAGTAGGGGCGGCGAGGGAAACACCATATATTTT.